This T cell receptor beta chain stems from a study of T cells expressing NK-cell markers. Looking at the study overall: Most of the eight sequenced donors were HCMV-seropositive; one was seronegative. Study conclusions and caveats: More than five donors had dominant NKG2C+ clonotypes that comprised roughly 1.0-7.5% of their CD8+ T cells.

Beta-chain TCR cDNA was generated via 5'RACE template switching with UMIs. After re-calling the 5' RACE reads, TCRdb lists one entry per CDR3 protein, DNA absent. The listing records approximately 170,000 distinct CDR3 sequences. Comment on this clonotype: Its antigen is as yet unknown.

CDR3 length: 13 amino acids. The germline V gene encodes CDR1 SGDLS and CDR2 YYNGEE. This TCR came from a man aged 18-70 years in good health. Sequencing used blood T cells: a sorted CD56 or NKG2C T cell subset, CD4+ or CD8+ T cells, or bulk PBMC T cells (not recorded which). The V call is TRBV9, the J call TRBJ2-3. CDR3 sequence: CASKGPSTDTQYF. Using reference TRBV9 and TRBJ2-3 for the parts outside the CDR3, the full variable domain is DSGVTQTPKHLITATGQRVTLRCSPRSGDLSVYWYQQSLDQGLQFLIQYYNGEERAKGNILERFSAQQFPDLHSELNLSSLELGDSALYFCASKGPSTDTQYFGPGTRLTVL.